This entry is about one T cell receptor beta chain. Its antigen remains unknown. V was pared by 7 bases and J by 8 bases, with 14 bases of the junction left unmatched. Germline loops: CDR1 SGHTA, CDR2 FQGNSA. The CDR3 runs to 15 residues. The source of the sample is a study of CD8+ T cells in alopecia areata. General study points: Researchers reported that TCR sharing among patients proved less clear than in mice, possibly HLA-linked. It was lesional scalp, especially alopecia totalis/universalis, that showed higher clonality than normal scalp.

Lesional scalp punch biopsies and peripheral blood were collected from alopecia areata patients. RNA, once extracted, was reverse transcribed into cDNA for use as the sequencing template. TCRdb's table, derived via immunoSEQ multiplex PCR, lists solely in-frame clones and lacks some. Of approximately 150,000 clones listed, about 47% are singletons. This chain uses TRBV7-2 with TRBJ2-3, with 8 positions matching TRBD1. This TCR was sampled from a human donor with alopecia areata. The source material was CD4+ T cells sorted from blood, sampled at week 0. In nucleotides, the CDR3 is TGTGCCAGCACCCAAGGACAGGGCCTCGTCGGTACGCAGTATTTT. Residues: CASTQGQGLVGTQYF.